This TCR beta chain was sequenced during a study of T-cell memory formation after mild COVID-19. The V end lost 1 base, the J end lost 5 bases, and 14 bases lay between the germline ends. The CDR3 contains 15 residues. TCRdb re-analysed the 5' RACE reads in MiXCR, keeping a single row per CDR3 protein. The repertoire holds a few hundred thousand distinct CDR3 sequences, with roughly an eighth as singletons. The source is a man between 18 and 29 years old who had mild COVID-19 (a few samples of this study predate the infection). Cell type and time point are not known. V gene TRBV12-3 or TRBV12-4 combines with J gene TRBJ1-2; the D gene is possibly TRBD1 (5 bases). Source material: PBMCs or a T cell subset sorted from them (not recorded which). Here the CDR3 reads CASSLEGLGYYGYTF. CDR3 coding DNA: TGTGCCAGCAGTTTAGAGGGGTTGGGGTATTATGGCTACACCTTC.